These 4 T cell receptor beta chains originate from one sample sequenced in a study of T cells in Graves' hyperthyroidism and ophthalmopathy. What was amplified from RNA transcripts were TCR beta CDR3 regions. TCR CDR3 underwent first-round RT-PCR with the HTBI primer set. TCRdb independently ran MiXCR on the multiplex PCR reads; one entry per CDR3 protein. Found here are fewer than 750,000 distinct CDR3 sequences, about 14% of them singletons; the top ten hold under 15%. Source material: blood. These receptors were taken from a woman aged 50 to 65 with Graves' ophthalmopathy.

This clonotype was detected only a few times. The V and J genes are TRBV20-1 and TRBJ2-4; D possibly corresponds to TRBD2 (5 bases). CDR3 length equals 14 residues. Germline values: CDR1 DFQATT, CDR2 SNEGSKA (reference sequence). The V gene lost 3 bases and the J gene lost 0 bases, with 9 bases spanning the gap. The CDR3 coding sequence is TGCAGTGCTAGCGGGGTGGTAGCCAAAAACATTCAGTACTTC. It yields the protein CSASGVVAKNIQYF.

This clonotype has a handful of counts. The V gene is TRBV30, the J gene TRBJ1-5; D might be TRBD1 (5 bases). CDR3 length: 16 amino acids. CDR1 and CDR2 from the germline V gene are GTSNPN and SVGIG (reference sequence). V was shortened by 5 bases and J by 0 bases, with 17 bases between the two germline ends. CDR3 sequence reads: CAWSSDRISSNQPQHF. CDR3 nucleotide sequence: TGTGCCTGGTCTTCCGACAGAATCTCTAGCAATCAGCCCCAGCATTTT.

This clonotype has only a few counts. The chain employs TRBV10-3 and TRBJ2-7, with 7 bases identical to TRBD2. Germline CDR1 and CDR2: ENHRY and SYGVKD. The ends lost 0 bases at V and 0 bases at J; junction bases unmatched: 5. This CDR3 comprises 16 residues. CDR3 sequence: CAISESGLVSSYEQYF. The CDR3, as DNA: TGTGCCATCAGTGAGTCTGGACTAGTCAGCTCCTACGAGCAGTACTTC.

The chain carries TRBV18 and TRBJ1-2, with TRBD1 as a possible D gene (5 bases). The CDR3 sequence is 11 residues long. CDR1 and CDR2 from the germline V gene are KGHSH and LQKENI. Trimming stripped 5 bases from V and 6 bases from J, with 7 bases between. The CDR3 nucleotides are TGTGCCAGCTCAGGGGGAAATGGCTACACCTTC. Its translation is CASSGGNGYTF. Full variable domain (rest looked up from reference TRBV18 and TRBJ1-2): NAGVMQNPRHLVRRRGQEARLRCSPMKGHSHVYWYRQLPEEGLKFMVYLQKENIIDESGMPKERFSAEFPKEGPSILRIQQVVRGDSAAYFCASSGGNGYTFGSGTRLTVV.